These 24 T cell receptor beta chains were all obtained from the same sample, sequenced in a study of T cells in Graves' hyperthyroidism and ophthalmopathy. From RNA transcripts, TCR beta CDR3 regions were amplified. HTBI primers drove first-round RT-PCR of the TCR CDR3. Using its own MiXCR run on the multiplex PCR reads, TCRdb lists one record per CDR3 protein. The table records 500,000 to 650,000 distinct CDR3 sequences, around 15% of them present only once. Sequencing input: blood. These receptors were taken from a woman in her thirties or forties with Graves' hyperthyroidism.

This chain connects TRBV7-9 to TRBJ2-2; 12 bases match TRBD2. V lost 5 bases to trimming and J lost 1 base; unmatched junction nucleotides: 5. From germline, CDR1 is SEHNR and CDR2 FQNEAQ (reference sequence). The CDR3 consists of 17 residues. CDR3 loop: CASSHMGLAGNTGELFF. In nucleotides, the CDR3 is TGTGCCAGCAGCCATATGGGACTAGCGGGGAACACCGGGGAGCTGTTTTTT.

The chain joins TRBV6-1 to TRBJ2-5, with TRBD2 matching over 9 bases. CDR3 length equals 14 residues. CDR1 and CDR2 (germline): MNHNS, SASEGT. The junction had 11 bases not matched to a gene; V was cut back by 10 bases and J by 5 bases. CDR3 in DNA: TGTGCCACCCTAGCGGCGGGAGGGACGGAGACCCAGTACTTC. It encodes CATLAAGGTETQYF.

This chain connects TRBV7-9 to TRBJ1-2; TRBD1 is a possible D gene (6 bases). CDR3 length: 15 residues. Trimming stripped 5 bases from V and 6 bases from J, with 19 bases between. Germline CDR1 and CDR2: SEHNR and FQNEAQ (reference sequence). The CDR3: CASSPIGREGDGYTF. The CDR3 bases are TGTGCCAGCAGCCCTATAGGCAGAGAGGGGGATGGCTACACCTTC.

In its sample, this clonotype was seen many times. The chain carries TRBV3-1 and TRBJ2-3; TRBD1 might be the D (6 bases). V was cut by 4 bases and J by 4 bases, with 15 bases left in between. The CDR3 is 15 residues long. The germline CDR1 and CDR2 sequences are LGHDT and YNNKEL (reference sequence). CDR3 loop: CASSREGGIPDTQYF. For the CDR3, the DNA is TGTGCCAGCAGCCGGGAAGGGGGTATACCAGATACGCAGTATTTT.

The chain combines TRBV2 with TRBJ2-2; 11 positions match TRBD2. Trimming removed 6 bases from V and 4 bases from J; junction bases left unmatched: 4. CDR1 SNHLY and CDR2 FYNNEI come from the germline V gene. The CDR3 is 15 residues long. The CDR3 spells CASSTSGSPTGELFF. CDR3 nucleotides: TGTGCCAGCAGCACTAGCGGGAGTCCCACCGGGGAGCTGTTTTTT. Full variable domain (remainder filled in from reference TRBV2 and TRBJ2-2): EPEVTQTPSHQVTQMGQEVILRCVPISNHLYFYWYRQILGQKVEFLVSFYNNEISEKSEIFDDQFSVERPDGSNFTLKIRSTKLEDSAMYFCASSTSGSPTGELFFGEGSRLTVL.

The chain is built from TRBV10-3 and TRBJ1-1; 9 bases map to TRBD1. V shed 0 bases and J 6 bases; nucleotides not matched to a gene: 5. CDR1 is ENHRY, CDR2 SYGVKD, per germline. CDR3 length equals 15 residues. The CDR3 loop is CAISESVQGAAEAFF. In DNA form, the CDR3 reads TGTGCCATCAGTGAGTCGGTACAGGGGGCCGCTGAAGCTTTCTTT.

There are many counts of this clonotype. This chain connects TRBV28 to TRBJ1-5, with D unclear. From germline, CDR1 is MDHEN and CDR2 SYDVKM. The CDR3 runs 15 residues. Trimming cost V 2 bases and J 2 bases, with 10 bases left between them. For the CDR3, the DNA is TGTGCCAGCAGTTTACGGGATCTCGGCAATCAGCCCCAGCATTTT. It translates to CASSLRDLGNQPQHF. The full variable domain, its missing parts supplied by reference TRBV28 and TRBJ1-5, is DVKVTQSSRYLVKRTGEKVFLECVQDMDHENMFWYRQDPGLGLRLIYFSYDVKMKEKGDIPEGYSVSREKKERFSLILESASTNQTSMYLCASSLRDLGNQPQHFGDGTRLSIL.

This clonotype has ten or more counts. V is TRBV6-1 and J is TRBJ2-2, with TRBD1 identical over 8 bases. CDR3 length equals 15 residues. V dropped 5 bases and J dropped 4; count of bases not matched to a gene: 6. Germline-derived CDR1 and CDR2 are MNHNS and SASEGT. CDR3 in DNA: TGTGCCAGCAGTTTCCCGGGACAGGTCACCGGGGAGCTGTTTTTT. Translating gives CASSFPGQVTGELFF.

This clonotype was detected many times. V gene TRBV20-1 combines with J gene TRBJ1-2; D not certain. V lost 6 bases and J 2 bases, leaving 13 bases between the germline ends. Germline V gene sequence: CDR1 DFQATT, CDR2 SNEGSKA (reference sequence). The CDR3 consists of 13 residues. This CDR3 is CSAPEVENYGYTF. The CDR3 nucleotides read TGCAGTGCCCCCGAGGTGGAAAACTATGGCTACACCTTC.

This clonotype has at least ten counts. The chain recombines TRBV27 with TRBJ2-3; D not resolved. The V and J ends lost 5 bases and 1 base respectively, with 7 bases between them. The V gene's germline CDR1 is MNHEY and CDR2 SMNVEV (reference sequence). The CDR3 loop spans 13 amino acids. The CDR3 spells CASSPRRTDTQYF. CDR3 nucleotide sequence: TGTGCCAGCAGTCCCCGTCGCACAGATACGCAGTATTTT.

Ten or more counts support this clonotype. The chain is built from TRBV29-1 and TRBJ2-1, with 9 bases that match TRBD2. V was clipped by 5 bases and J by 0 bases; unmatched bases: 5. The CDR3 runs to 15 residues. CDR1 and CDR2 (germline): SQVTM, ANQGSEA. CDR3 DNA sequence: TGCAGCGTTACAAGCGGGAGGACCTCCTACAATGAGCAGTTCTTC. Amino acids: CSVTSGRTSYNEQFF.

The V gene is TRBV7-9, the J gene TRBJ2-5, with TRBD1 matching over 8 bases. The CDR3 has 15 residues. V lost 5 bases, J lost 4 bases, and 9 bases stayed unmatched. From germline, CDR1 is SEHNR and CDR2 FQNEAQ (reference sequence). CDR3 sequence (DNA): TGTGCCAGCAGCGTCTCGACAGGGGTCGGAGAGACCCAGTACTTC. Protein sequence: CASSVSTGVGETQYF.

This clonotype was recorded many times. This chain links TRBV27 with TRBJ1-2, with 7 bases lining up with TRBD1. Trimming took 6 bases from V and 6 from J; bases not matched to a gene: 10. CDR1 is MNHEY and CDR2 is SMNVEV in the germline V gene (reference sequence). The length of the CDR3 is 14 residues. This CDR3 is CASRPQTGRHGYTF. The CDR3 DNA reads TGTGCCAGCAGACCCCAGACAGGGAGGCATGGCTACACCTTC.

The V call is TRBV6-1, the J call TRBJ2-5, with 8 bases fitting TRBD2. The V segment lost 5 bases and the J segment 5 bases; nucleotides outside the gene matches: 16. Germline CDR1 and CDR2: MNHNS and SASEGT. CDR3 length: 17 amino acids. The CDR3 DNA is TGTGCCAGCAGTCCCCCGGGGGGAGCGGGAGTTTATGAGACCCAGTACTTC. Encoded protein: CASSPPGGAGVYETQYF.

This clonotype was detected ten times or more. The gene calls are TRBV18 and TRBJ1-4; D uncertain. The germline CDR1 and CDR2 sequences are KGHSH and LQKENI. The V end was cut by 2 bases, the J end by 5 bases, with 12 bases between. The CDR3 consists of 15 residues. CDR3 region: CASSPSGPTNEKLFF. CDR3 nucleotide sequence: TGTGCCAGCTCACCATCGGGTCCGACAAATGAAAAACTGTTTTTT.

The V gene is TRBV5-6, the J gene TRBJ2-7; D gene unclear. The CDR3 is 16 amino acids. CDR1 and CDR2 from the germline V gene are SGHDT and YYEEEE. V lost 0 bases and J 2 bases, leaving 15 bases between the germline ends. The DNA of the CDR3 is TGTGCCAGCAGCTTGGCCGGTGGGTTAAGGACCTACGAGCAGTACTTC. This translates into CASSLAGGLRTYEQYF.

This clonotype was detected ten times or more. V is TRBV29-1 and J is TRBJ1-3, with D perhaps matching TRBD1 (5 bases). From germline, CDR1 is SQVTM and CDR2 ANQGSEA. CDR3 length: 13 amino acids. Trimming took off 3 bases at V and 1 base at J, with 7 bases between the two ends. For the CDR3, the DNA is TGCAGCGTTGATTCAGGGTCTGGAAACACCATATATTTT. Amino acids: CSVDSGSGNTIYF. The complete variable domain, with remaining parts taken from reference TRBV29-1 and TRBJ1-3, reads SAVISQKPSRDICQRGTSLTIQCQVDSQVTMMFWYRQQPGQSLTLIATANQGSEATYESGFVIDKFPISRPNLTFSTLTVSNMSPEDSSIYLCSVDSGSGNTIYFGEGSWLTVV.

This clonotype showed up many times. The gene calls are TRBV6-5 and TRBJ1-1, with 8 bases that match TRBD1. The V and J ends lost 1 base and 2 bases, in that order; junction bases with no gene match: 3. The CDR3 covers 15 residues. From germline, CDR1 is MNHEY and CDR2 SVGAGI. CDR3 loop: CASSYLGQVNTEAFF. The CDR3 nucleotides read TGTGCCAGCAGTTACTTGGGACAGGTAAACACTGAAGCTTTCTTT.

This sequence joins TRBV27 and TRBJ2-7, with 10 bases aligning to TRBD2. Trimming removed 7 bases from V and 2 bases from J; junction bases left unmatched: 8. Germline CDR1 MNHEY, CDR2 SMNVEV (reference sequence). The CDR3 sequence is 15 residues long. The chain's CDR3 is CASTRSLAGPYEQYF. CDR3 DNA sequence: TGTGCCAGCACTAGATCACTAGCGGGGCCCTACGAGCAGTACTTC.

This clonotype has more than one count but fewer than ten. The V call is TRBV5-6, the J call TRBJ1-2, with D hard to call. This CDR3 spans 15 amino acids. Germline-derived CDR1 and CDR2 are SGHDT and YYEEEE. The V end was cut by 2 bases, the J end by 0 bases, with 11 bases between. CDR3 protein: CASSFRDWANYGYTF. Here the CDR3 DNA reads TGTGCCAGCAGCTTTCGTGATTGGGCTAACTATGGCTACACCTTC.

This clonotype has ten or more counts. The chain has TRBV5-6 and TRBJ2-1; D ambiguous. Germline V gene sequence: CDR1 SGHDT, CDR2 YYEEEE. The CDR3 spans 16 residues. V lost 2 bases and J lost 6, with 18 bases in between. In DNA, the CDR3 is TGTGCCAGCAGCTTTGGCCATATCACCCCAAGCAATGAGCAGTTCTTC. Protein product: CASSFGHITPSNEQFF.

The chain couples TRBV5-1 to TRBJ1-2; D is possibly TRBD1 (6 bases). The V end was cut by 4 bases, the J end by 4 bases, with 11 bases between. Germline V lookup: CDR1 SGHRS, CDR2 YFSETQ. CDR3 length equals 13 residues. CDR3 in DNA: TGCGCCAGCAGCGCAGGGGAGGGCTATGGCTACACCTTC. Translation gives CASSAGEGYGYTF.

This clonotype was recorded a few times. The gene calls are TRBV12-3 or TRBV12-4 and TRBJ2-3; TRBD1 or TRBD2 may be the D gene (6 bases each). CDR3 length: 20 residues. Trimming stripped 3 bases from V and 0 bases from J, with 25 bases between. DNA of the CDR3: TGTGCCAGCAGTTTGCCAACCCCCCCGCCGGGGGCCCCTAGCACAGATACGCAGTATTTT. Residues: CASSLPTPPPGAPSTDTQYF.

In this sample, this clonotype turned up many times. The genes are TRBV30 and TRBJ2-7; 11 nucleotides line up with TRBD2. This CDR3 contains 14 residues. The germline CDR1 and CDR2 sequences are GTSNPN and SVGIG (reference sequence). With 2 bases clipped from V and 6 bases from J, the junction kept 6 bases outside the gene matches. DNA for the CDR3: TGTGCCTGGAGTTTCACTAGCGGGAGTCTCGAGCAGTACTTC. It codes for CAWSFTSGSLEQYF.